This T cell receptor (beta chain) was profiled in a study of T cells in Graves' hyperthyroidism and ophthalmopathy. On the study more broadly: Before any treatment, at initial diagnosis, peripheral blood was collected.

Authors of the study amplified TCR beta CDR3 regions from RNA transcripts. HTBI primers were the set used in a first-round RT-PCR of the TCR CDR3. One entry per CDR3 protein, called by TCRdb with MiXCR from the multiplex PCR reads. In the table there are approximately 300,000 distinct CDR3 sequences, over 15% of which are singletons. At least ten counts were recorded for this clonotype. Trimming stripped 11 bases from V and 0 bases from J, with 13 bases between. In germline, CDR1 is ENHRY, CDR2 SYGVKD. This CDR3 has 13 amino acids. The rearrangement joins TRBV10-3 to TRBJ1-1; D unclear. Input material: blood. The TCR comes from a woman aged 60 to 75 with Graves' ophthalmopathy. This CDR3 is CAAGLPMNTEAFF. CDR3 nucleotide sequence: TGTGCCGCCGGGCTCCCAATGAACACTGAAGCTTTCTTT.